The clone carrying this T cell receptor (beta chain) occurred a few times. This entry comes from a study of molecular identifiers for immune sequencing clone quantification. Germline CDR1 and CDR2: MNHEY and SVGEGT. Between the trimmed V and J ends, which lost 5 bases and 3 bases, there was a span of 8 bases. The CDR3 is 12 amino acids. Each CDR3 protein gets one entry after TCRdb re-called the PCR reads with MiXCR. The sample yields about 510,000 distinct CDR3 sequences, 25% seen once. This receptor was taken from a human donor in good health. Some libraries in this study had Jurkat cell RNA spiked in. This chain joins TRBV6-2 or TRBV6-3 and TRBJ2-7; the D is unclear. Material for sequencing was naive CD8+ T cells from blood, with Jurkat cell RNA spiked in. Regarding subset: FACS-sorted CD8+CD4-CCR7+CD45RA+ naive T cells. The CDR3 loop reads CASSGPYYEQYF. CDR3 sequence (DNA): TGTGCCAGCAGTGGACCCTACTACGAGCAGTACTTC.